These T cell receptor beta chains were read from a single sample in a study of regulatory T cells in long-lasting Graves disease. TCRdb itself ran the multiplex PCR reads through MiXCR, one entry per CDR3 protein. This sample carries roughly 440,000 distinct CDR3 sequences, less than 20% of them seen once, and the ten largest clones take around a quarter. Another study also made use of these data, one on T cells in Graves' hyperthyroidism and ophthalmopathy.

The source material was peripheral blood mononuclear cells (PBMCs), sampled at new diagnosis, from a patient treated with antithyroid drugs. The receptor set was obtained from a woman between 18 and 29 years old with Graves disease. CDR3s include the opening cysteine and the closing phenylalanine or tryptophan. The D gene is left open where the match is weak. The size entry is marked missing in some rows and otherwise reads once, few, many or a size class.

d_gene: NA; v_gene: TRBV28; j_gene: TRBJ1-2; abundance: few; CDR3nt: TGTGCCAGCAGCGAACAGGGCATGGACTATGGCTACACCTTC; CDR3aa: CASSEQGMDYGYTF
d_gene: NA; v_gene: TRBV20-1; j_gene: TRBJ2-1; abundance: many; CDR3nt: TGCAGTGCGTTACCGGGTTCCTTCACCCACAATGAGCAGTTCTTC; CDR3aa: CSALPGSFTHNEQFF
d_gene: TRBD2; v_gene: TRBV27; j_gene: TRBJ2-7; abundance: many; CDR3nt: TGTGCCAGCAGCCGCGACTGGAGCGGGAGCTACGAGCAGTACTTC; CDR3aa: CASSRDWSGSYEQYF
d_gene: NA; v_gene: TRBV30; j_gene: TRBJ2-7; abundance: many; CDR3nt: TGTGCCTGTCCGAAGGGCGACTCAAACTACGAGCAGTACTTC; CDR3aa: CACPKGDSNYEQYF
d_gene: NA; v_gene: TRBV12-3/TRBV12-4; j_gene: TRBJ2-7; abundance: many; CDR3nt: TGTGCCAGCAGTTTCGGCCCCGCCAGAGGCGAGCAGTACTTC; CDR3aa: CASSFGPARGEQYF
d_gene: NA; v_gene: TRBV6-5; j_gene: TRBJ2-1; abundance: NA; CDR3nt: TGTGCCAGCAGTTACGGCCTCATAAACAATGAGCAGTTCTTC; CDR3aa: CASSYGLINNEQFF
d_gene: NA; v_gene: TRBV7-2; j_gene: TRBJ2-1; abundance: many; CDR3nt: TGTGCCAGCAGTCAACATTCCTTACGAAGAGTGTACAATGAGCAGTTCTTC; CDR3aa: CASSQHSLRRVYNEQFF
d_gene: TRBD1; v_gene: TRBV28; j_gene: TRBJ1-5; abundance: many; CDR3nt: TGTGCCAGCAGTTTATCTGCTGGACAGGCCATGAATCAGCCCCAGCATTTT; CDR3aa: CASSLSAGQAMNQPQHF
d_gene: NA; v_gene: TRBV18; j_gene: TRBJ2-7; abundance: NA; CDR3nt: TGTGCCAGCTCACCAGTCATCATCGGCTTGGCTACGGATGCCTACGAGCAGTACTTC; CDR3aa: CASSPVIIGLATDAYEQYF
d_gene: TRBD2; v_gene: TRBV12-3/TRBV12-4; j_gene: TRBJ2-1; abundance: many; CDR3nt: TGTGCCAGCAGGGTACTCACGGGGGGTGAGCAGTTCTTC; CDR3aa: CASRVLTGGEQFF
d_gene: NA; v_gene: TRBV2; j_gene: TRBJ2-5; abundance: many; CDR3nt: TGTGCCAGCAGAGGGGGGACGTGGGAGACCCAGTACTTC; CDR3aa: CASRGGTWETQYF
d_gene: NA; v_gene: TRBV11-1; j_gene: TRBJ2-2; abundance: many; CDR3nt: TGTGCCAGCAAGAACCAGCCGAGCACCGGGGAGCTGTTTTTT; CDR3aa: CASKNQPSTGELFF
d_gene: TRBD2; v_gene: TRBV2; j_gene: TRBJ2-3; abundance: many; CDR3nt: TGTGCCAGCAGTGACGTTACGGGAGGGTCTACAGATACGCAGTATTTT; CDR3aa: CASSDVTGGSTDTQYF
d_gene: TRBD2; v_gene: TRBV3-1; j_gene: TRBJ2-7; abundance: many; CDR3nt: TGTGCCAGCAGCCAAGTGGCTAGCGGGAGCGACGAGCAGTACTTC; CDR3aa: CASSQVASGSDEQYF
d_gene: NA; v_gene: TRBV12-3/TRBV12-4; j_gene: TRBJ1-1; abundance: NA; CDR3nt: TGTGCCAGCAGTCTGTCACGGAGGGGGGGGGAAGCTTTCTTT; CDR3aa: CASSLSRRGGEAFF
d_gene: TRBD2; v_gene: TRBV29-1; j_gene: TRBJ2-3; abundance: many; CDR3nt: TGCAGCGCTGCGACTAGCGGGAGTTTCACAGATACGCAGTATTTT; CDR3aa: CSAATSGSFTDTQYF
d_gene: TRBD1; v_gene: TRBV28; j_gene: TRBJ1-4; abundance: NA; CDR3nt: TGTGCCAGCAGTCTTTGGGACAGCCGAAAACTGTTTTTT; CDR3aa: CASSLWDSRKLFF
d_gene: NA; v_gene: TRBV9; j_gene: TRBJ1-2; abundance: NA; CDR3nt: TGTGCCAGCAGCGCGACAGATACTACCATCTATGGCTACACCTTC; CDR3aa: CASSATDTTIYGYTF
d_gene: NA; v_gene: TRBV18; j_gene: TRBJ1-5; abundance: NA; CDR3nt: TGTGCCAGCTCACCAGGGGAACAGTATCAGCCCCAGCATTTT; CDR3aa: CASSPGEQYQPQHF
d_gene: TRBD1; v_gene: TRBV2; j_gene: TRBJ1-5; abundance: few; CDR3nt: TGTGCCAGCAGCAGGGACAGGGGGCAATATCAGCCCCAGCATTTT; CDR3aa: CASSRDRGQYQPQHF
d_gene: NA; v_gene: TRBV14; j_gene: TRBJ2-1; abundance: NA; CDR3nt: TGTGCCAGCAGCCAAGAGTCTCGATACAATGAGCAGTTCTTC; CDR3aa: CASSQESRYNEQFF
d_gene: TRBD1; v_gene: TRBV6-2/TRBV6-3; j_gene: TRBJ1-2; abundance: many; CDR3nt: TGTGCCAGCAGTTATCTCCTGACAGGGGGGAGGGGTAACTATGGCTACACCTTC; CDR3aa: CASSYLLTGGRGNYGYTF
d_gene: NA; v_gene: TRBV20-1; j_gene: TRBJ2-7; abundance: many; CDR3nt: TGCAGTGCTAGAGATACTGGAATCTACGAGCAGTACTTC; CDR3aa: CSARDTGIYEQYF
d_gene: TRBD2; v_gene: TRBV27; j_gene: TRBJ2-7; abundance: few; CDR3nt: TGTGCCAGCAGTTCAGCGGGAGGGCCGGGTCTGGGCGAGCAGTACTTC; CDR3aa: CASSSAGGPGLGEQYF
d_gene: NA; v_gene: TRBV6-1; j_gene: TRBJ1-3; abundance: NA; CDR3nt: TGTGCCAGCAGTGAAGCGCTTCGACCCAGCTCTGGAAACACCATATATTTT; CDR3aa: CASSEALRPSSGNTIYF
d_gene: NA; v_gene: TRBV28; j_gene: TRBJ1-2; abundance: few; CDR3nt: TGTGCCAGCAGTTTGCCGAGAGGGTCCGGCTACACCTTC; CDR3aa: CASSLPRGSGYTF
d_gene: TRBD1; v_gene: TRBV6-2/TRBV6-3; j_gene: TRBJ2-1; abundance: NA; CDR3nt: TGTGCCAGCCCGGGGAGCGACAGGGAAGGGTACAATGAGCAGTTCTTC; CDR3aa: CASPGSDREGYNEQFF
d_gene: NA; v_gene: TRBV28; j_gene: TRBJ2-7; abundance: few; CDR3nt: TGTGCCAGCAGTTTATCGGATCTGGACACGAGCTCCTACGAGCAGTACTTC; CDR3aa: CASSLSDLDTSSYEQYF
d_gene: TRBD2; v_gene: TRBV5-6; j_gene: TRBJ2-3; abundance: many; CDR3nt: TGTGCCAGCAGCCAAACTAGCGGGACTGGCTTAAAGCCGCAGTATTTT; CDR3aa: CASSQTSGTGLKPQYF
d_gene: TRBD1; v_gene: TRBV15; j_gene: TRBJ1-5; abundance: NA; CDR3nt: TGTGCCACCAGCAGGCCAGAGGGGACAGGTTTCAATCAGCCCCAGCATTTT; CDR3aa: CATSRPEGTGFNQPQHF
d_gene: TRBD1; v_gene: TRBV2; j_gene: TRBJ1-4; abundance: many; CDR3nt: TGTGCCAGCGGGGACAGGGGAACAACTAATGAAAAACTGTTTTTT; CDR3aa: CASGDRGTTNEKLFF
d_gene: TRBD2; v_gene: TRBV20-1; j_gene: TRBJ2-5; abundance: NA; CDR3nt: TGCAGTGCTAGAGACGGGAGGAGGGAGACCCAGTACTTC; CDR3aa: CSARDGRRETQYF
d_gene: NA; v_gene: TRBV5-1; j_gene: TRBJ1-2; abundance: NA; CDR3nt: TGCGCCAGCAGCTTGATAGGTCAGGACCTAGGCTATGGCTACACCTTC; CDR3aa: CASSLIGQDLGYGYTF
d_gene: TRBD2; v_gene: TRBV11-3; j_gene: TRBJ2-1; abundance: NA; CDR3nt: TGTGCCAGCAGCTTCCAAACTAGCGGGCGGATGACCTACAATGAGCAGTTCTTC; CDR3aa: CASSFQTSGRMTYNEQFF
d_gene: TRBD2; v_gene: TRBV12-3/TRBV12-4; j_gene: TRBJ2-2; abundance: NA; CDR3nt: TGTGCCAGCAGGCGGACTAGCGGGGGAGCCGGGGAGCTGTTTTTT; CDR3aa: CASRRTSGGAGELFF
d_gene: TRBD2; v_gene: TRBV30; j_gene: TRBJ2-1; abundance: many; CDR3nt: TGTGCCTGGGAGCGGGAGAAATCCTACAATGAGCAGTTCTTC; CDR3aa: CAWEREKSYNEQFF
d_gene: NA; v_gene: TRBV5-1; j_gene: TRBJ1-4; abundance: NA; CDR3nt: TGCGCCAGCAGCGCCAGGGGCGCCACAACTAATGAAAAACTGTTTTTT; CDR3aa: CASSARGATTNEKLFF